The rows below give T cell receptor beta chains drawn from one sample of a study of T-cell memory formation after mild COVID-19. TCRdb used MiXCR to reprocess the 5' RACE reads, holding one entry per CDR3 protein. The sample yields about 240,000 distinct CDR3 sequences, 7.5% to 10% seen once. Sequencing was performed on PBMCs or a T cell subset sorted from them (not recorded which). These receptors were taken from a man aged 18 to 29 who had mild COVID-19 (a few samples of this study predate the infection). Cell type and time point are not known. CDR3s include the opening cysteine and the closing phenylalanine or tryptophan. D genes are given only for firm matches. Only part of the rows carry a size: once, few, many, or a class if the clone is expanded.

>TRBJ1-2|.|many|TRBV5-1
TGCGCCAGCAGCCAACCATTCGGTACTGATGGCTACACCTTC
CASSQPFGTDGYTF
>TRBJ1-1|TRBD1|.|TRBV29-1
TGCAGCGTAGCCGGGACAGGGTCGAACACTGAAGCTTTCTTT
CSVAGTGSNTEAFF
>TRBJ1-1|.|.|TRBV5-1
TGCGCCAGCAGCTTAACCCGACTACAGGGAGGGAACACTGAAGCTTTCTTT
CASSLTRLQGGNTEAFF
>TRBJ2-7|.|.|TRBV5-6
TGTGTGAGACACTCCTACGAGCAGTACTTC
CVRHSYEQYF
>TRBJ2-7|.|.|TRBV12-5
TGTGCTAGTGGTCTCGGGACATCCTACGAGCAGTACTTC
CASGLGTSYEQYF
>TRBJ2-7|TRBD1|few|TRBV2
TGTGCCAGCAGCGCCGGGACAGGGACTACGAAGCAGTACTTC
CASSAGTGTTKQYF
>TRBJ2-2|.|few|TRBV6-2/TRBV6-3
TGTGCCAGCAGTTACGACAGCAACACCGGGGAGCTGTTTTTT
CASSYDSNTGELFF
>TRBJ2-7|.|few|TRBV5-1
TGCGCCAGCTTCAAAGGGTGGGACTCCTACGAGCAGTACTTC
CASFKGWDSYEQYF
>TRBJ2-3|.|many|TRBV11-2
TGTGCCAGCAGCCCCGGACTCACAGATACGCAGTATTTT
CASSPGLTDTQYF
>TRBJ2-3|TRBD2|.|TRBV10-3
TGTGCCATCAGTGTTCGGCCTAGCGGGGGTGGTCGGGCAGATACGCAGTATTTT
CAISVRPSGGGRADTQYF
>TRBJ2-2|.|.|TRBV9
TGTGCCAGCAGCGCCCCCGGGGAGCTGTTTTTT
CASSAPGELFF
>TRBJ2-3|.|.|TRBV5-1
TGCGCCAGCAGTGTGCGGGGGCGGGGAGGCACAGATACGCAGTATTTT
CASSVRGRGGTDTQYF
>TRBJ2-7|.|few|TRBV4-1
TGCGCCAGCAGCCATTACTTAGGGTCCTACGAGCAGTACTTC
CASSHYLGSYEQYF
>TRBJ2-3|TRBD2|.|TRBV9
TGTGCCAGCAGCTTAGCGGGGGGCCGTACAGATACGCAGTATTTT
CASSLAGGRTDTQYF
>TRBJ1-6|.|.|TRBV10-3
TGTGACATCGCTGAACGGAACTATAATTCACCCCTCCACTTT
CDIAERNYNSPLHF
>TRBJ2-3|TRBD1|.|TRBV10-3
TGTGCCATCAGCGACAGGGGAGGCTCGGTCACAGATACGCAGTATTTT
CAISDRGGSVTDTQYF
>TRBJ1-5|.|.|TRBV6-1
TGTGCCAGCAGTGCTACAACAGGAGTTAGGAATCAGCCCCAGCATTTT
CASSATTGVRNQPQHF
>TRBJ2-5|.|.|TRBV6-5
TGTGCCAGCAGTTACTCGCACGGAGGAGAAGAGACCCAGTACTTC
CASSYSHGGEETQYF
>TRBJ2-1|.|few|TRBV4-3
TGCGCCAGCAGCCCAGAGATTTGGGTTCTATCCTACAATGAGCAGTTCTTC
CASSPEIWVLSYNEQFF
>TRBJ2-4|.|few|TRBV4-1
TGCGCCAGCAGCCAACCAGGCGGGCAGTACATTCAGTACTTC
CASSQPGGQYIQYF
>TRBJ1-5|.|.|TRBV10-3
TGTGCCATCAGGGGGGCCAGGGACAATCAGCCCCAGCATTTT
CAIRGARDNQPQHF
>TRBJ1-2|TRBD1|few|TRBV20-1
TGCAGTGCTCCAACCTCATTCCGACAGGGAATATATGGCTACACCTTC
CSAPTSFRQGIYGYTF
>TRBJ2-5|TRBD2|.|TRBV5-5
TGTGCCAGCAGCTTGGGACCGACTAGCGGGGCGCCCAGCCCGTCCGAGACCCAGTACTTC
CASSLGPTSGAPSPSETQYF
>TRBJ2-1|TRBD2|many|TRBV10-3
TGTGCCATCAGTGCCCAGCGGGGGGTACTTGGGGGCAATGAGCAGTTCTTC
CAISAQRGVLGGNEQFF
>TRBJ2-3|TRBD2|few|TRBV7-2
TGTGCCAGCAGCTTAGGCAGCGGGGGTAGGTCAGATACGCAGTATTTT
CASSLGSGGRSDTQYF
>TRBJ2-1|.|.|TRBV7-3
TGTGCCAGCAGCCCCCAGGTCGGGGACAATGAGCAGTTCTTC
CASSPQVGDNEQFF
>TRBJ2-2|TRBD2|once|TRBV7-2
TGTGCCAGCAGCTCCGGACTAGCGCGGGAGCTGTTTTTT
CASSSGLARELFF
>TRBJ1-1|.|many|TRBV29-1
TGCAGCGGGGGACACCCGAACACTGAAGCTTTCTTT
CSGGHPNTEAFF
>TRBJ2-1|.|.|TRBV5-1
TGCGCCAGCAGCTTGGTTGGGGGTACCTACAATGAGCAGTTCTTC
CASSLVGGTYNEQFF
>TRBJ2-1|TRBD2|.|TRBV19
TGTGCCAGTTGGGGCCGGACTAGCGGGACCTACAATGAGCAGTTCTTC
CASWGRTSGTYNEQFF
>TRBJ2-5|TRBD2|.|TRBV6-2/TRBV6-3
TGTGCCAGCAGTCGGACTAGCCGAGAGACCCAGTACTTC
CASSRTSRETQYF
>TRBJ2-3|TRBD2|.|TRBV13
TGTGCCAGCAGCTCGGGACTAGCGGGAACTAGCACAGATACGCAGTATTTT
CASSSGLAGTSTDTQYF
>TRBJ2-4|.|.|TRBV5-1
TGCGCCAGCAGCTTCCCGGGGGTGGGCATTCAGTACTTC
CASSFPGVGIQYF
>TRBJ2-1|TRBD1|few|TRBV10-2
TGCGCCAGCAGGGACAGGGGGCGCGAGCAGTTCTTC
CASRDRGREQFF
>TRBJ2-5|TRBD1|.|TRBV28
TGTGCCAGCAGTCACCGACAGGGTCGGGGACAAGAGACCCAGTACTTC
CASSHRQGRGQETQYF
>TRBJ2-3|.|.|TRBV7-2
TGTGCCAGCAGCCGGGTGGGCCGGGATACGCAGTATTTT
CASSRVGRDTQYF
>TRBJ2-3|.|.|TRBV3-1
TGTGCCAGCAGTCCACGGGGGATAGATACGCAGTATTTT
CASSPRGIDTQYF
>TRBJ2-5|.|.|TRBV7-6
TGTGCCAGCAGCTTAAACCCCCTCCAACCGACCCAGTACTTC
CASSLNPLQPTQYF
>TRBJ1-5|.|.|TRBV24-1
TGTGCCACCAGTGACCGCGGGCAGCCCCAGCATTTT
CATSDRGQPQHF
>TRBJ2-7|TRBD1|few|TRBV6-1
TGTGCCAGCAGTGGGGGGACAGTGAGCTCCTACGAGCAGTACTTC
CASSGGTVSSYEQYF
>TRBJ1-5|.|.|TRBV6-5
TGTGCCAGCAGTTATTCGGGAGGGGAGGATCAGCCCCAGCATTTT
CASSYSGGEDQPQHF
>TRBJ2-3|.|.|TRBV5-6
TGTGCCAGCCTCCACGGTGGGGATACGCAGTATTTT
CASLHGGDTQYF